Listed below are T cell receptor beta chains from one sample, sequenced in a study of T cells in Graves' hyperthyroidism and ophthalmopathy. TCRdb re-called the multiplex PCR reads through MiXCR, storing one row per CDR3 protein. Of about 610,000 distinct CDR3 sequences listed, under 15% are singletons. The source material was blood. The origin of the receptors is a woman aged 40 to 50 with Graves' ophthalmopathy. The CDR3 runs from the conserved cysteine through the conserved F or W. A D gene is named only where the DNA matches it firmly. Only some rows state a clone size, as once, few, many or a class for expanded clones.

TRBV7-2	TRBJ1-2	-	TRBD1	15	TGTGCCAGCAGCCGGACCGGGACAGGGGGCTATGGCTACACCTTC	CASSRTGTGGYGYTF
TRBV20-1	TRBJ2-7	many	TRBD2	13	TGCAGTGCTAGGACTAGCGACACCTACGAGCAGTACTTC	CSARTSDTYEQYF
TRBV7-2	TRBJ2-2	many	-	15	TGTGCCAGCAGCCGGGCGAACGGGAACACCGGGGAGCTGTTTTTT	CASSRANGNTGELFF
TRBV27	TRBJ1-1	many	-	13	TGTGCCAGCAGTCCCCACTGGACGGCTGAAGCTTTCTTT	CASSPHWTAEAFF
TRBV6-2/TRBV6-3	TRBJ2-7	many	TRBD1	14	TGTGCCAGCAACTCGGGACAGAGGTCGTCTGAGCAGTACTTC	CASNSGQRSSEQYF
TRBV6-2/TRBV6-3	TRBJ2-7	-	-	16	TGTGCCAGCAGTTACTCGCGCTTTTCGACCTCCTACGAGCAGTACTTC	CASSYSRFSTSYEQYF
TRBV2	TRBJ1-1	many	-	15	TGTGCCAGCAGCCCGTGGAGGGGCGCGAACACTGAAGCTTTCTTT	CASSPWRGANTEAFF
TRBV28	TRBJ2-5	many	TRBD2	15	TGTGCCAGCAAGCGAGATAGCGGGAGCCCCGAGACCCAGTACTTC	CASKRDSGSPETQYF
TRBV30	TRBJ1-1	many	-	14	TGTGCCTGGAGTTCAGGACAAGGGAGGACTGAAGCTTTCTTT	CAWSSGQGRTEAFF
TRBV28	TRBJ1-1	many	-	14	TGTGCCAGCACTCCTACAGGGCTGGGCACTGAAGCTTTCTTT	CASTPTGLGTEAFF
TRBV6-2/TRBV6-3	TRBJ2-7	many	TRBD2	14	TGTGCCAGCAGTTACTCTACTAGCGAGTACGAGCAGTACTTC	CASSYSTSEYEQYF
TRBV11-1	TRBJ1-1	-	TRBD1	16	TGTGCCAGCAGCTTCCGACAGGGGCCCCTTGACACTGAAGCTTTCTTT	CASSFRQGPLDTEAFF
TRBV5-1	TRBJ2-7	many	TRBD2	15	TGCGCCAGCAGCTTAAGTACGGGAGGAGTGTACGAGCAGTACTTC	CASSLSTGGVYEQYF
TRBV6-2/TRBV6-3	TRBJ1-1	few	-	14	TGTGCCAGCACCGAGGACAGTGTGAACACTGAAGCTTTCTTT	CASTEDSVNTEAFF
TRBV20-1	TRBJ2-7	many	-	13	TGCAGTGCCGTCCCAGCGGAAAACTACGAGCAGTACTTC	CSAVPAENYEQYF
TRBV7-9	TRBJ2-2	many	TRBD2	14	TGTGCCAGCAGCTTAGGGACTAGCGGAGTGGAGCTGTTTTTT	CASSLGTSGVELFF
TRBV18	TRBJ2-5	-	-	14	TGTGCCAGCTCAACGACAGACCCCAGCGGGACCCAGTACTTC	CASSTTDPSGTQYF
TRBV6-2/TRBV6-3	TRBJ1-2	many	-	13	TGTGCCAGCAGTGACAGAGTTAACTATGGCTACACCTTC	CASSDRVNYGYTF
TRBV6-1	TRBJ2-7	many	TRBD1	15	TGTGCCAGCAGTGGCCGGGACAGCAACACCTACGAGCAGTACTTC	CASSGRDSNTYEQYF
TRBV24-1	TRBJ2-5	many	-	11	TGTGCCACCAGTGATTTGAACACCCAGTACTTC	CATSDLNTQYF
TRBV6-1	TRBJ1-1	few	-	14	TGTGCCAGCAGGTCCGGGCCAAGCGGCACTGAAGCTTTCTTT	CASRSGPSGTEAFF
TRBV10-3	TRBJ1-1	many	-	14	TGTGCCATCAGTGGGGGGAGAGGAGACACTGAAGCTTTCTTT	CAISGGRGDTEAFF
TRBV28	TRBJ2-7	many	-	13	TGTGCCAGCAGTTTTTCAGGGGAGGGCGAGCAGTACTTC	CASSFSGEGEQYF
TRBV28	TRBJ2-7	many	-	16	TGTGCCTCCCGCGTGGGGGGGGCAGGGAGCCCCTACGAGCAGTACTTC	CASRVGGAGSPYEQYF
TRBV12-3/TRBV12-4	TRBJ1-1	-	-	14	TGTGCCAGCACGCGGGGGCCAGCGAACACTGAAGCTTTCTTT	CASTRGPANTEAFF
TRBV7-2	TRBJ2-7	many	TRBD2	15	TGTGCCAGCAGCTTATTAGCGGGCCTTACCTACGAGCAGTACTTC	CASSLLAGLTYEQYF
TRBV6-1	TRBJ1-5	many	-	13	TGTGCCAATGAGGGCCTAAAGGATCAGCCCCAGCATTTT	CANEGLKDQPQHF
TRBV28	TRBJ1-2	many	-	13	TGTGCCAGCAGTGCAACAGGGCCCTATGGCTACACCTTC	CASSATGPYGYTF
TRBV7-8	TRBJ2-7	many	TRBD2	14	TGTGCCAGCAGTCCAGCTAGCGGGAGGGCCGAGCAGTACTTC	CASSPASGRAEQYF
TRBV2	TRBJ2-7	many	-	14	TGTGCCAGCACCCCCCAAGGGGGGCTTTACGAGCAGTACTTC	CASTPQGGLYEQYF
TRBV30	TRBJ1-1	-	-	14	TGTGCCTGGGGATCCCTCGGCCTGAACACTGAAGCTTTCTTT	CAWGSLGLNTEAFF
TRBV4-1	TRBJ2-7	-	TRBD2	15	TGCGCCAGCAGCCAAGAGGAGCTAGCGGACTACGAGCAGTACTTC	CASSQEELADYEQYF